This section outlines one T cell receptor beta chain sequence together with its context. This sample was included in a study of OX40 agonist ivuxolimab in advanced cancers. Autoimmune disease history or systemic immunosuppression disqualified patients. TCRdb keeps only in-frame clones here, not all; method: immunoSEQ multiplex PCR. Of more than 60,000 clones listed, 85% are singletons. V lost 4 bases and J 2 bases, leaving 15 bases between the germline ends. CDR1 and CDR2 from the germline V gene are SGHDT and YYEEEE. This CDR3 spans 16 amino acids. This receptor was obtained from an adult with an advanced solid tumor such as melanoma, head and neck, liver or kidney cancer. The chain carries TRBV5-6 and TRBJ2-2; D remains ambiguous. The sequencing used CD4+ or CD8+ T cells sorted from blood, collected in a trial of the OX40 agonist ivuxolimab. CDR3 residues: CASSLALGSNTGELFF. In nucleotides, the CDR3 is TGTGCCAGCAGCCTGGCGTTAGGAAGCAACACCGGGGAGCTGTTTTTT.